The next 21 T cell receptor beta chains were all read from a single sample in a study of tumor and adjacent non-tumor tissue in lung cancer. This sample's RNA came from whole unsorted tissue. The library came from three nested PCR rounds adapted from ARM-PCR protocols. From the multiplex PCR reads, TCRdb called clonotypes with MiXCR, one entry per CDR3 protein. The profile shows under 250,000 distinct CDR3 sequences, around 70% of them singletons. Sequences were obtained from lung tumor tissue. The receptors here all came from a man aged 55 to 70 with non-small cell lung cancer.

A note on this clonotype: A junction boundary mismatches the germline segment, possibly from a read error. The rearrangement uses TRBV4-3 and TRBJ1-1; D gene unclear. This CDR3 comprises 15 residues. Germline values: CDR1 LGHNA, CDR2 YSLEER. This CDR3 reads CASSQVGGINTEAFF. The CDR3 DNA is TGCGCCAGCAGTCAAGTCGGAGGGATAAACACTGAAGCTTTCTTT.

On this clonotype: This may arise from a read error, as a much more abundant clone is one base away. The rearrangement links TRBV6-5 to TRBJ2-4; TRBD1 agrees at 7 bases. Trimming at V came to 5 bases and at J to 3 bases, leaving 4 bases not matched to a gene. The CDR3 is 14 residues long. Looked up from germline, CDR1 is MNHEY and CDR2 is SVGAGI. In nucleotides, the CDR3 is TGTGCCAGCAGTCTACAGGGGTTCAAAAACATTCAGTACTTC. Protein: CASSLQGFKNIQYF.

Comment on this clonotype: A much larger clone lies a single base off, so this may be a read error. The rearrangement links TRBV20-1 to TRBJ1-6; D gene ambiguous. From germline, CDR1 is DFQATT and CDR2 SNEGSKA (reference sequence). The CDR3 spans 13 residues. CDR3 residues: CSLLLVGNSSLHF. The CDR3 region has the DNA TGCAGCCTACTCCTGGTGGGTAATTCATCCCTCCACTTT.

As concerns this clonotype: A much larger clonotype is one base distant, so this may be a read error. This chain uses TRBV20-1 with TRBJ1-5, with 9 bases identical to TRBD1. This CDR3 contains 15 residues. Germline V gene sequence: CDR1 DFQATT, CDR2 SNEGSKA (reference sequence). CDR3 nucleotides: TGCAGTGGTAGAGATTACGGACAGGGGAATCAGCCCCAGCATTTT. Translated, it gives CSGRDYGQGNQPQHF.

As for this clonotype: A much larger clonotype is one base distant, so this may be a read error. V gene TRBV20-1 combines with J gene TRBJ1-2; D unclear. The CDR3 has 13 amino acids. The V and J ends lost 5 bases and 8 bases respectively, with 18 bases between them. CDR1 and CDR2 from the germline V gene are DFQATT and SNEGSKA (reference sequence). The chain's CDR3 is CSARSEQPDGYTF. The CDR3 nucleotides are TGCAGTGCTCGGTCGGAACAACCAGACGGCTACACCTTC.

J is TRBJ1-1 and V is TRBV20-1; no definite D call. Germline CDR1 DFQATT, CDR2 SNEGSKA (reference sequence). CDR3 size: 10 residues. V shed 3 bases and J shed 11 bases, with 10 bases lying between them. The DNA for the CDR3 is TGCAGTGCTAGTGATCTCGGGGCTTTCTTT. Translating it yields CSASDLGAFF.

Worth noting for this clonotype: The junction departs from the called germline gene at one end, perhaps through a read error. V gene TRBV6-6 combines with J gene TRBJ2-1; D assignment may be TRBD1 or TRBD2 (5 bases each). Germline CDR1 is MNHNY and CDR2 is SVGAGI (reference sequence). The CDR3 length is 14 residues. This CDR3 is CASSCRDLYNEQFF. The CDR3 region has the DNA TGTGCCAGCAGTTGCCGGGACCTCTACAATGAACAGTTCTTC.

The CDR3 loop reads CASSPGRDAYTF. Written as DNA, the CDR3 is TGTGCCAGCAGCCCCGGACGGGATGCCTACACCTTC. The J gene is TRBJ1-2, the V gene TRBV14; no definite D call. The ends were cut back, 4 bases at V and 10 bases at J, with 13 bases in the middle. The V gene's germline CDR1 is SGHDN and CDR2 FVKESK. This CDR3 is built from 12 residues.

The chain employs TRBV6-5 and TRBJ2-7, with D maybe TRBD2 (6 bases). CDR3 length: 15 amino acids. Trimming left V 6 bases short and J 3 bases short, with 18 bases between. CDR1 and CDR2 (germline): MNHEY, SVGAGI. The CDR3 loop reads CASRLQPSEGYEQYF. CDR3 nucleotide sequence: TGTGCCAGCAGGCTTCAACCGTCGGAGGGCTACGAGCAGTACTTC.

This clonotype was recorded once. The chain employs TRBV20-1 and TRBJ2-1; 10 bases map to TRBD2. Germline V gene lookup returns CDR1 DFQATT and CDR2 SNEGSKA (reference sequence). The length of the CDR3 is 13 residues. The CDR3 loop is CRPRSGGANEQFF. CDR3 DNA sequence: TGCAGACCTAGGAGCGGGGGGGCCAATGAGCAGTTCTTC.

This clonotype has a count of ten or more. The V and J genes are TRBV4-2 and TRBJ2-1; 14 bases map to TRBD2. The ends lost 0 bases at V and 7 bases at J; junction bases unmatched: 5. The CDR3 has 17 amino acids. Germline CDR1 LGHNA, CDR2 YNFKEQ. In DNA, the CDR3 is TGTGCCAGCAGCCAAGAGAGACTAGCGGGGGGGCTGAATGAGCAGTTCTTC. It encodes CASSQERLAGGLNEQFF.

This clonotype was counted a few times. V usage is TRBV6-2 or TRBV6-3 and J usage is TRBJ2-3; 12 nucleotides match TRBD2. V lost 6 bases and J lost 5; bases outside the gene matches: 6. The CDR3 consists of 15 residues. Looked up from germline, CDR1 is MNHEY and CDR2 is SVGEGT. The CDR3 region is CASSLGLAGKDTQYF. CDR3 bases: TGTGCCAGCAGCCTCGGACTAGCGGGAAAAGATACGCAGTATTTT.

Only one count was recorded for this clonotype. The final CDR3 position lacks the conserved phenylalanine or tryptophan, pointing to a likely read error. V usage is TRBV4-2 and J usage is TRBJ2-5, with 14 bases aligning to TRBD2. Germline V gene data show CDR1 as LGHNA and CDR2 as YNFKEQ. The CDR3 is made up of 17 amino acids. Trimming cost V 3 bases and J 9 bases; bases outside gene matches: 12. The CDR3 nucleotides are TGTGCCAGCAGCCAGGCCGTGACTAGCGGGGGGGCTCGAGCCCAGTACCTC. Translated, it gives CASSQAVTSGGARAQYL.

This clonotype was counted many times. The V call is TRBV12-3 or TRBV12-4, the J call TRBJ2-3; D call uncertain. The CDR3 has 13 residues. Trimming took off 8 bases at V and 4 bases at J, with 13 bases between the two ends. The CDR3 is CASVGENADTQYF. The CDR3 DNA follows: TGTGCCAGCGTTGGAGAGAACGCAGATACGCAGTATTTT.

Regarding this clonotype: It is likely a read error, because the conserved phenylalanine at the end of the CDR3 is missing. This chain joins TRBV12-3 or TRBV12-4 and TRBJ1-6; TRBD1 matches 7 bases. With V trimmed by 7 bases and J by 10 bases, 7 bases remained unmatched. The CDR3 consists of 13 residues. The CDR3 bases are TGTGCCAGCATGACAGGGAGCAGGTCACCCCTCCACTAT. As protein: CASMTGSRSPLHY.

The chain combines TRBV30 with TRBJ1-6, with D uncertain. V lost 1 base, J lost 10 bases, and 11 bases lay in between. CDR3 size: 13 residues. Germline assignment: CDR1 GTSNPN and CDR2 SVGIG (reference sequence). The CDR3 DNA follows: TGTGCCTGGAGTGGCTGGAACAACTCACCCCTCCACTTT. Protein: CAWSGWNNSPLHF.

Only a few counts were recorded for this clonotype. This chain links TRBV6-6 with TRBJ1-5; a weak D match, TRBD1 (5 bases). CDR1 and CDR2 (germline): MNHNY, SVGAGI (reference sequence). CDR3 length equals 17 residues. The V and J ends lost 6 bases and 4 bases respectively, with 22 bases between them. CDR3 sequence: CASRKLLVSGLNQPQHF. As DNA, the CDR3 is TGTGCCAGCAGAAAGTTATTGGTTTCAGGGCTGAATCAGCCCCAGCATTTT.

This chain joins TRBV7-2 and TRBJ1-5, with D maybe TRBD1 (5 bases). With 1 base removed from V and 7 bases from J, the gap between germline ends came to 17 bases. CDR3 length equals 16 residues. Germline-derived CDR1 and CDR2 are SGHTA and FQGNSA. The CDR3 nucleotides read TGTGCCAGCAGCTTAGAGGGCAGGGTGGGGGGACAGCCCCAGCATTTT. This encodes CASSLEGRVGGQPQHF.

This clonotype was recorded many times. The chain uses TRBV29-1 and TRBJ2-5; the match to TRBD1 covers 8 bases. Germline V gives CDR1 SQVTM, CDR2 ANQGSEA. The CDR3 extends over 12 amino acids. Trimming at V came to 7 bases and at J to 4 bases, leaving 5 bases not matched to a gene. The CDR3 loop is CSADRGRETQYF. The CDR3 coding sequence is TGCAGCGCTGACAGGGGCCGAGAGACCCAGTACTTC.

For this clonotype: It may be a read error: a sequence one base away is much more abundant. The V and J genes are TRBV7-9 and TRBJ1-2, with TRBD1 identical over 9 bases. V gave up 4 bases and J gave up 10 bases; unmatched junction bases: 10. The CDR3 runs to 14 residues. The germline V gene encodes CDR1 SEHNR and CDR2 FQNEAQ (reference sequence). For the CDR3, the DNA is TGTGCCAGCAGCTCTTCGGACAGGGGAAATGACTACACCTTC. Its protein is CASSSSDRGNDYTF.

This clonotype was seen at least ten times. The gene calls are TRBV29-1 and TRBJ1-1; weak D call: TRBD1 (5 bases). The V end lost 7 bases, the J end lost 6 bases, and 12 bases lay between the germline ends. The germline CDR1 and CDR2 sequences are SQVTM and ANQGSEA. The CDR3 loop spans 11 amino acids. For the CDR3, the DNA is TGCAGCGGCAGGGAGGGGTCTGAAGCTTTCTTT. Amino acid sequence: CSGREGSEAFF.